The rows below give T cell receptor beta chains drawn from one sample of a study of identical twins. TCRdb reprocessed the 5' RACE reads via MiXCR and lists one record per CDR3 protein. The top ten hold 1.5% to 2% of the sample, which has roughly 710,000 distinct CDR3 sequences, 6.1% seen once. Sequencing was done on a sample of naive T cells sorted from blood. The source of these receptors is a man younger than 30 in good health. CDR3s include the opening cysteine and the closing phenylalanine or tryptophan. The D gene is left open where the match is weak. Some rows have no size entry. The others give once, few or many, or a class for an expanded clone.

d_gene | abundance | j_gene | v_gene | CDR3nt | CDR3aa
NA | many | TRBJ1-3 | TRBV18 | TGTGCCAGCTCACCACCGGTAGTATCGGCCCCGGACCGGAACACCATATATTTT | CASSPPVVSAPDRNTIYF
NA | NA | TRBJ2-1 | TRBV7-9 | TGTGCCAGCAGCTCCGACTTATACAATGAGCAGTTCTTC | CASSSDLYNEQFF
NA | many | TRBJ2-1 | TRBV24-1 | TGTGCCACCAGTGTCAGGGCCTACAATGAGCAGTTCTTC | CATSVRAYNEQFF
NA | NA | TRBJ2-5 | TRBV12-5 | TGTGCTAGTGGTCCGACAGTATCCAGGGAGACCCAGTACTTC | CASGPTVSRETQYF
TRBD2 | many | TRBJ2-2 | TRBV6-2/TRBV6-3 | TGTGCCAGCACCTTCTCTCGCGGGAGATGGACCGGGGAGCTGTTTTTT | CASTFSRGRWTGELFF
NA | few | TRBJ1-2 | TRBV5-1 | TGCGCCAGCAGCTTGGACCGCGGACAGTCCTATGGCTACACCTTC | CASSLDRGQSYGYTF
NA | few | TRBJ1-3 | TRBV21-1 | TGTGCCAGCAGCATACGCCAGGAGCCTTCTGGAAACACCATATATTTT | CASSIRQEPSGNTIYF
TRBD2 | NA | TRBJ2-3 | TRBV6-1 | TGTGCCAGCCTACAAGCGGGAGGGAGCACAGATACGCAGTATTTT | CASLQAGGSTDTQYF
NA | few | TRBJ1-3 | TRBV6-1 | TGTGCCAGCACCTTTTACGCGGCCGCTTCTGGAAACACCATATATTTT | CASTFYAAASGNTIYF
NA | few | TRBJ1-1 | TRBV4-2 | TGTGCCAGCAGCCAAGATCGAAGGGGTTTCACTGAAGCTTTCTTT | CASSQDRRGFTEAFF
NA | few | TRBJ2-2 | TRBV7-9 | TGTGCCAGCAGCACCTCGACTAGTATCGCCGGGGAGCTGTTTTTT | CASSTSTSIAGELFF
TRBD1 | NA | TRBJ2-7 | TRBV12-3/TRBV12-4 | TGTGCCAGCAGTACCCAACAGGGGGCCTTGTCCTACGAGCAGTACTTC | CASSTQQGALSYEQYF
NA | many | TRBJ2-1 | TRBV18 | TGTGCCAGCTCCCTTGACAGAAGTGAGCAGTTCTTC | CASSLDRSEQFF
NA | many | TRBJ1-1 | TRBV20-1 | TGCAGTGCTAGACCCACTGCGAGGGAAGCTTTCTTT | CSARPTAREAFF
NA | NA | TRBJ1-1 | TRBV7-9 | TGTGCCAGCAGCTTATATGTTTCCGGGGACTCTGAAGCTTTCTTT | CASSLYVSGDSEAFF
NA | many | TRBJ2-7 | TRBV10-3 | TGTGCCATCAGTGCGGGGACGGTCGACTACGAGCAGTACTTC | CAISAGTVDYEQYF
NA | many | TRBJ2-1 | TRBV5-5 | TGTGCCAGCAGCCGTATGTTAGTCTCCTACAATGAGCAGTTCTTC | CASSRMLVSYNEQFF
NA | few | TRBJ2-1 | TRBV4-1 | TGCGCCAGCAGCCAAATAATAAGCTCCTACAATGAGCAGTTCTTC | CASSQIISSYNEQFF
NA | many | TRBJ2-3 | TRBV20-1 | TGCAGTGCTAGACTCACAGATACGCAGTATTTT | CSARLTDTQYF
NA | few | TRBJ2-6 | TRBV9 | TGTGCCAGCAGCGTAGGGAGAAGGGTATCAGGGGCCAACGTCCTGACTTTC | CASSVGRRVSGANVLTF
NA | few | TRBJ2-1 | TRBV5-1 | TGCGCCAGCAGCCCCGGAACTCAGGGGGGCAATGAGCAGTTCTTC | CASSPGTQGGNEQFF
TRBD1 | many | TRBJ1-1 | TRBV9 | TGTGCCAGCAGCGTGGGGGGACAGGGATACACTGAAGCTTTCTTT | CASSVGGQGYTEAFF
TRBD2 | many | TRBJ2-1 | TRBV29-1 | TGCAGCGTTGAAGGTTTGGCGGGAGGGTACGTATCCTACAATGAGCAGTTCTTC | CSVEGLAGGYVSYNEQFF
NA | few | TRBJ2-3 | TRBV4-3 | TGCGCCAGCAGCCAAGAGGTTCCCGGGAGCCGGGAATTT | CASSQEVPGSREF
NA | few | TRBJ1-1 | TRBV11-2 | TGTGCCAGCAGCCCATTAATCACTGAAGCTTTCTTT | CASSPLITEAFF
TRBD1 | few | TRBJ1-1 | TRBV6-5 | TGTGCCAGCAGTTACTCGCAGGGGGAAACTGAAGCTTTCTTT | CASSYSQGETEAFF